Shown below are 27 T cell receptor beta chains from a single sample sequenced in a study of shared clonotypes between healthy human individuals. Using immunoSEQ multiplex PCR, the repertoire was profiled, and TCRdb retains in-frame clones only, with some absent. Of 800,000 to 1,200,000 clones detected, 75% to 80% appear once; the ten largest clones hold approximately 0.5%. The specimen was memory CD4+ T cells from PBMCs. As to subset: CD45RA-negative fraction. The source is a man aged 18 to 30 in good health. Some clones in this sample may be carry-over from other donors' samples.

CDR3 residues: CASSLPGRETQYF. In nucleotides, the CDR3 is TGTGCCAGCAGTTTGCCGGGGAGAGAGACCCAGTACTTC. This sequence joins TRBV28 and TRBJ2-5; possibly TRBD2 for D (5 bases). The length of the CDR3 is 13 residues. CDR1 and CDR2 (germline): MDHEN, SYDVKM. Trimming stripped 3 bases from V and 4 bases from J, with 9 bases between.

This clone was picked up one time. This chain uses TRBV7-9 with TRBJ1-1; D unclear. CDR1 and CDR2 (germline): SEHNR, FQNEAQ (reference sequence). The CDR3 sequence is 15 residues long. Trimming stripped 5 bases from V and 1 base from J, with 14 bases between. The CDR3 here is CASSRWRTENTEAFF. The CDR3, as DNA: TGTGCCAGCAGCCGTTGGAGGACGGAGAACACTGAAGCTTTCTTT.

Concerning this clone itself: An end of the junction does not agree with germline; a read error may underlie this. The V call is TRBV2, the J call TRBJ1-4; 8 bases align to TRBD1. This CDR3 has 17 amino acids. Per germline, CDR1 SNHLY and CDR2 FYNNEI. CDR3 nucleotide sequence: TGTGCCAGCAGTGACGCGGCAGGGGGCATAGTGGGTGAAAAACTGCTTTTT. It specifies CASSDAAGGIVGEKLLF. The entire variable domain, with the rest obtained from reference TRBV2 and TRBJ1-4, is as follows: EPEVTQTPSHQVTQMGQEVILRCVPISNHLYFYWYRQILGQKVEFLVSFYNNEISEKSEIFDDQFSVERPDGSNFTLKIRSTKLEDSAMYFCASSDAAGGIVGEKLLFGSGTQLSVL.

V is TRBV5-1 and J is TRBJ2-3; D not resolved. Germline CDR1 reads SGHRS; CDR2 reads YFSETQ. CDR3 length equals 14 residues. V lost 5 bases and J 1 base, leaving 11 bases between the germline ends. CDR3 protein: CASSTSFRTDTQYF. CDR3 DNA: TGCGCCAGCAGTACGAGCTTTCGCACAGATACGCAGTATTTT.

The rearrangement uses TRBV7-9 and TRBJ1-2; the D gene is possibly TRBD1 (5 bases). This CDR3 region has 16 residues. The germline V gene encodes CDR1 SEHNR and CDR2 FQNEAQ (reference sequence). Trimming cost V 5 bases and J 4 bases, with 20 bases left between them. CDR3 in DNA: TGTGCCAGCAGCCAGGGACGCACCAAAGGAGGCTATGGCTACACCTTC. It encodes CASSQGRTKGGYGYTF.

Many counts were recorded for this clone. The chain has TRBV11-2 and TRBJ2-5; 11 bases are shared with TRBD2. J lost 1 base, V lost 9 bases, and 13 bases had no gene match. CDR1 is SGHAT, CDR2 FQNNGV, per germline. The CDR3 has 17 residues. The CDR3 DNA reads TGTGCCAGACTTTTTGACCCGGGACTAGCGGTCCAAGAGACCCAGTACTTC. Protein sequence: CARLFDPGLAVQETQYF.

The chain joins TRBV7-2 to TRBJ2-2, with 10 bases that match TRBD2. Germline V gene sequence: CDR1 SGHTA, CDR2 FQGNSA. The CDR3 sequence is 15 residues long. V shed 5 bases and J 5 bases; nucleotides not matched to a gene: 5. The CDR3 DNA follows: TGTGCCAGCAGCGTAACTAGCGGGATGACCGGGGAGCTGTTTTTT. It specifies CASSVTSGMTGELFF.

V is TRBV29-1 and J is TRBJ2-2; no firm D call. Looked up from germline, CDR1 is SQVTM and CDR2 is ANQGSEA. V lost 6 bases to trimming and J lost 9 bases, with 17 bases between them. The CDR3 sequence is 13 residues long. Here the CDR3 DNA reads TGCAGCGTCACGCCCGGAACCGCCCGGGAGCTGTTTTTT. Its translation: CSVTPGTARELFF.

The chain has TRBV5-1 and TRBJ2-5; D is undetermined. V was clipped by 8 bases and J by 5 bases, with 19 bases between them. The V gene's germline CDR1 is SGHRS and CDR2 YFSETQ. The CDR3 is 14 amino acids. The CDR3: CASTLGIGAETQYF. The CDR3 DNA follows: TGCGCCAGTACCCTAGGAATCGGAGCGGAGACCCAGTACTTC.

The rearrangement links TRBV11-2 to TRBJ2-3; 9 nucleotides agree with TRBD1. The CDR3 extends over 17 amino acids. Germline loops: CDR1 SGHAT, CDR2 FQNNGV. The ends lost 5 bases at V and 1 base at J; junction bases unmatched: 10. The CDR3 nucleotides are TGTGCCAGCAGCATAACGATCCGGGACAGGGGCACAGATACGCAGTATTTT. Translating it yields CASSITIRDRGTDTQYF.

This clone occurred a few times. The rearrangement joins TRBV11-2 to TRBJ2-7; 11 bases agree with TRBD2. Germline assignment: CDR1 SGHAT and CDR2 FQNNGV. The CDR3 has 14 residues. The junction had 3 bases not matched to a gene; V was cut back by 6 bases and J by 2 bases. The CDR3: CASRLAGVPYEQYF. The CDR3 bases are TGTGCCAGCAGACTAGCGGGAGTGCCCTACGAGCAGTACTTC.

The chain employs TRBV7-9 and TRBJ1-2, with 8 bases fitting TRBD1. Per the germline V gene, CDR1 is SEHNR and CDR2 is FQNEAQ (reference sequence). CDR3 length: 15 residues. Trimming took 4 bases from V and 1 from J; bases not matched to a gene: 5. In DNA form, the CDR3 reads TGTGCCAGCAGCTACGGAGGACAGGGTAACTATGGCTACACCTTC. Its protein is CASSYGGQGNYGYTF.

V gene TRBV27 combines with J gene TRBJ2-7; the D is unclear. The germline V gene has CDR1 MNHEY and CDR2 SMNVEV (reference sequence). V lost 5 bases and J 8 bases, leaving 22 bases between the germline ends. The CDR3 has 15 residues. DNA for the CDR3: TGTGCCAGCAGTAAGGCAGGAGCCTTTTACGAGCAGCAGTACTTC. Residues: CASSKAGAFYEQQYF.

This clone was observed many times. The J gene is TRBJ1-1, the V gene TRBV28, with D tentatively TRBD1 (5 bases). This CDR3 region has 14 residues. Per the germline V gene, CDR1 is MDHEN and CDR2 is SYDVKM. V lost 11 bases and J lost 3, with 19 bases in between. CDR3 region: CAAGTTGRYTEAFF. The CDR3 nucleotides are TGTGCCGCGGGTACAACAGGCCGATACACTGAAGCTTTCTTT.

This clone was seen once. V gene TRBV30 combines with J gene TRBJ1-1, with D maybe TRBD1 (5 bases). The CDR3 has 12 residues. CDR1 is GTSNPN, CDR2 SVGIG, per germline (reference sequence). Trimming pared 4 bases from V and 6 bases from J, leaving 12 bases between. The CDR3 DNA is TGTGCCTGGACCAGGGCGCAATCTGAAGCTTTCTTT. It codes for CAWTRAQSEAFF.

The chain uses TRBV6-1 and TRBJ2-7; TRBD1 aligns across 9 bases. Germline CDR1 MNHNS, CDR2 SASEGT. J lost 5 bases, V lost 5 bases, and 7 bases had no gene match. The CDR3 consists of 14 residues. CDR3 protein: CASSQTGGFDEQYF. CDR3 DNA: TGTGCCAGCAGTCAGACAGGGGGGTTCGACGAGCAGTACTTC.

The chain has TRBV28 and TRBJ2-7, with D possibly being TRBD2 (5 bases). The length of the CDR3 is 17 residues. Trimming removed 5 bases at V and 0 bases at J, with 20 bases between. The germline V gene encodes CDR1 MDHEN and CDR2 SYDVKM. The CDR3 nucleotides are TGTGCCAGCAGTCCCCCCCTAGGTCATAGCGACTCCTACGAGCAGTACTTC. This gives the protein CASSPPLGHSDSYEQYF. The variable domain in full, with the rest retrieved from reference TRBV28 and TRBJ2-7, is DVKVTQSSRYLVKRTGEKVFLECVQDMDHENMFWYRQDPGLGLRLIYFSYDVKMKEKGDIPEGYSVSREKKERFSLILESASTNQTSMYLCASSPPLGHSDSYEQYFGPGTRLTVT.

Regarding this clone: Other DNA variants within this sample encode the same CDR3. The rearrangement joins TRBV30 to TRBJ2-7; D call uncertain. The germline gives CDR1 GTSNPN, CDR2 SVGIG (reference sequence). The V gene lost 2 bases and the J gene lost 2 bases, with 4 bases spanning the gap. The CDR3 contains 11 residues. CDR3 sequence reads: CAWSPAYEQYF. The CDR3 DNA is TGTGCCTGGAGTCCCGCCTACGAGCAGTACTTC.

This clone has only a few counts. V is TRBV5-4 and J is TRBJ2-7; TRBD2 agrees at 13 bases. The CDR3 length is 15 residues. Trimming removed 5 bases from V and 5 bases from J; junction bases left unmatched: 7. Germline V gene lookup returns CDR1 SGHNT and CDR2 YYREEE (reference sequence). This CDR3 is CASSKLAGGLDEQYF. The CDR3 DNA is TGTGCCAGCAGTAAACTAGCGGGAGGGCTAGACGAGCAGTACTTC.

CDR3 residues: CASSLGTGGRITSTDTQYF. CDR3 coding DNA: TGCGCCAGCAGCTTGGGGACAGGGGGTAGGATTACTAGCACAGATACGCAGTATTTT. The chain uses TRBV5-1 and TRBJ2-3; TRBD1 aligns across 10 bases. Germline V gene data show CDR1 as SGHRS and CDR2 as YFSETQ. V shed 0 bases, J shed 0 bases, and the junction held 10 bases outside the gene matches. This CDR3 contains 19 residues.

The genes are TRBV5-1 and TRBJ1-2; 9 nucleotides line up with TRBD1. CDR1 SGHRS and CDR2 YFSETQ come from the germline V gene. The CDR3 runs 17 residues. Trimming removed 4 bases from V and 3 bases from J; junction bases left unmatched: 13. The CDR3 reads CASSPGRGTGKDYGYTF. Written as DNA, the CDR3 is TGCGCCAGCAGCCCGGGGAGGGGGACAGGGAAGGACTATGGCTACACCTTC.

The chain uses TRBV5-1 and TRBJ1-2, with a tentative D call TRBD1 (5 bases). The V end lost 4 bases, the J end lost 9 bases, and 19 bases lay between the germline ends. This CDR3 has 14 amino acids. Germline V gene lookup returns CDR1 SGHRS and CDR2 YFSETQ. The CDR3 DNA follows: TGCGCCAGCAGCGGGACGACCGGGACCCCAAGCTACACCTTC. Translating gives CASSGTTGTPSYTF. Supplemented by reference TRBV5-1 and TRBJ1-2, the full variable domain reads KAGVTQTPRYLIKTRGQQVTLSCSPISGHRSVSWYQQTPGQGLQFLFEYFSETQRNKGNFPGRFSGRQFSNSRSEMNVSTLELGDSALYLCASSGTTGTPSYTFGSGTRLTVV.

V usage is TRBV7-9 and J usage is TRBJ2-6, with D perhaps matching TRBD1 or TRBD2 (5 bases each). Germline V lookup: CDR1 SEHNR, CDR2 FQNEAQ (reference sequence). The length of the CDR3 is 17 residues. Trimming removed 5 bases from V and 2 bases from J, with 16 bases in between. The CDR3 here is CASSPGTFHTGANVLTF. CDR3 DNA sequence: TGTGCCAGCAGCCCAGGGACGTTTCACACTGGGGCCAACGTCCTGACTTTC.

The V and J genes are TRBV11-2 and TRBJ1-4; unclear D gene. The CDR3 runs to 16 residues. Germline assignment: CDR1 SGHAT and CDR2 FQNNGV. Trimming cost V 5 bases and J 4 bases, with 17 bases left between them. CDR3 loop: CASSQNDPRRNEKLFF. In nucleotides, the CDR3 is TGTGCCAGCAGCCAAAATGACCCGCGCCGTAATGAAAAACTGTTTTTT.

This clone has only one observation. The chain is built from TRBV7-6 and TRBJ2-7; the D gene is possibly TRBD2 (7 bases). Germline V gene sequence: CDR1 SGHVS, CDR2 FNYEAQ. This CDR3 has 15 amino acids. V dropped 5 bases and J dropped 7 bases, with 21 bases sitting between them. CDR3 region: CASSPRGATRKEQYF. CDR3 bases: TGTGCCAGCAGCCCCCGGGGGGCAACACGGAAGGAGCAGTACTTC.

This clone was seen only a few times. The CDR3 bases are TGCAGCGTTAGACCCGAAGGGGGTAGCACAGATACGCAGTATTTT. Protein product: CSVRPEGGSTDTQYF. The chain combines TRBV29-1 with TRBJ2-3; maybe TRBD1 (6 bases). Per germline, CDR1 SQVTM and CDR2 ANQGSEA. The CDR3 runs 15 residues. Trimming removed 5 bases at V and 0 bases at J, with 15 bases between.

The CDR3 loop is CASSSGLEDTEAFF. In DNA, the CDR3 is TGTGCCAGCTCATCGGGGTTAGAGGACACTGAAGCTTTCTTT. The V gene is TRBV18, the J gene TRBJ1-1; D is ambiguous. CDR3 size: 14 residues. The germline gives CDR1 KGHSH, CDR2 LQKENI. V gave up 5 bases and J gave up 3 bases, with 13 bases separating them. Supplemented by reference TRBV18 and TRBJ1-1, the full variable domain reads NAGVMQNPRHLVRRRGQEARLRCSPMKGHSHVYWYRQLPEEGLKFMVYLQKENIIDESGMPKERFSAEFPKEGPSILRIQQVVRGDSAAYFCASSSGLEDTEAFFGQGTRLTVV.